The 20 T cell receptor beta chains below were found in one sample sequenced in a study of T-cell memory formation after mild COVID-19. TCRdb called the 5' RACE reads again in MiXCR, with one record for every CDR3 protein. The sample lists some 310,000 distinct CDR3 sequences, roughly 19% seen once, with over 20% in the top ten. Sequences were obtained from PBMCs or a T cell subset sorted from them (not recorded which). These receptor sequences come from a man between 18 and 35 years old who had mild COVID-19 (a few samples of this study predate the infection). Cell type and time point are not known.

V is TRBV7-2 and J is TRBJ2-7; D not resolved. V was shortened by 3 bases and J by 4 bases, with 7 bases between the two germline ends. Germline CDR1 reads SGHTA; CDR2 reads FQGNSA. The CDR3 consists of 12 residues. Here the CDR3 reads CASSFLGYEQYF. CDR3 in DNA: TGTGCCAGCAGCTTTCTTGGGTACGAGCAGTACTTC. Full variable domain (rest looked up from reference TRBV7-2 and TRBJ2-7): GAGVSQSPSNKVTEKGKDVELRCDPISGHTALYWYRQSLGQGLEFLIYFQGNSAPDKSGLPSDRFSAERTGGSVSTLTIQRTQQEDSAVYLCASSFLGYEQYFGPGTRLTVT.

This clonotype was detected once. The chain couples TRBV4-3 to TRBJ1-4; D gene uncertain. V lost 4 bases and J 8 bases, leaving 11 bases between the germline ends. This CDR3 comprises 13 residues. Per germline, CDR1 LGHNA and CDR2 YSLEER. The CDR3 DNA reads as TGCGCCAGCAGCCTGGAGTTGGGCGAAAAACTGTTTTTT. Translated: CASSLELGEKLFF.

This clonotype was observed a handful of times. The rearrangement joins TRBV5-1 to TRBJ2-5; TRBD2 aligns across 7 bases. This CDR3 has 14 residues. The ends lost 2 bases at V and 5 bases at J; junction bases unmatched: 6. Germline V gene lookup returns CDR1 SGHRS and CDR2 YFSETQ. The CDR3 loop reads CASSFLREGETQYF. CDR3 in DNA: TGCGCCAGCAGCTTCCTCAGGGAGGGGGAGACCCAGTACTTC.

This clonotype has more than one count but fewer than ten. The CDR3 loop reads CASRDGTGHNSPLHF. The CDR3 nucleotides are TGTGCCAGCAGAGATGGGACAGGTCATAATTCACCCCTCCACTTT. The rearrangement uses TRBV6-5 and TRBJ1-6; 8 nucleotides agree with TRBD1. Germline CDR1 is MNHEY and CDR2 is SVGAGI. The CDR3 loop spans 15 amino acids. V was pared by 6 bases and J by 5 bases, with 6 bases of the junction left unmatched.

This clonotype occurred a few times. At one end the junction does not follow the germline gene, possibly because of a read error. The CDR3 bases are TGTGCTAGCAGCCCTGGACTAGCGGGGAACGGGGCCCAGTACTTC. Translation: CASSPGLAGNGAQYF. This chain uses TRBV7-7 with TRBJ2-5, with 12 bases aligning to TRBD2. The CDR3 length is 15 residues. Germline loops: CDR1 SSHAT, CDR2 FNYEAQ (reference sequence).

The gene calls are TRBV24-1 and TRBJ1-5, with 8 bases that match TRBD1. CDR1 and CDR2 (germline): KGHDR, SFDVKD. J lost 2 bases, V lost 2 bases, and 7 bases had no gene match. The CDR3 is made up of 17 amino acids. The DNA for the CDR3 is TGTGCCACCAGTGATTCAAGCAGGGGGCAGGGCAATCAGCCCCAGCATTTT. Translating it yields CATSDSSRGQGNQPQHF.

This clonotype was seen a few times. The chain joins TRBV6-6 to TRBJ1-2; no reliable D call. The germline V gene encodes CDR1 MNHNY and CDR2 SVGAGI (reference sequence). The CDR3 extends over 16 amino acids. The ends were cut back, 4 bases at V and 0 bases at J, with 15 bases in the middle. CDR3 coding DNA: TGTGCCAGCAGTTCCCGGCTAAGCGGGTCTAACTATGGCTACACCTTC. Residues: CASSSRLSGSNYGYTF.

For the CDR3, the DNA is TGCAGTGCTAGCCCCCCTCAGGCGGCCAATGAGCAGTTCTTC. Its translation: CSASPPQAANEQFF. The chain is built from TRBV20-1 and TRBJ2-1; D is unclear. Germline loops: CDR1 DFQATT, CDR2 SNEGSKA (reference sequence). V was cut by 3 bases and J by 6 bases, with 15 bases left in between. The CDR3 is made up of 14 amino acids.

This clonotype was seen a single time. The chain is built from TRBV4-1 and TRBJ1-2; the match to TRBD1 covers 7 bases. CDR1 and CDR2 (germline): MGHRA, YSYEKL. The CDR3 extends over 16 amino acids. V lost 0 bases to trimming and J lost 4 bases; unmatched junction nucleotides: 8. The CDR3 coding sequence is TGCGCCAGCAGCCAAGAATGGACAGGTTATGTCTATGGCTACACCTTC. Translating gives CASSQEWTGYVYGYTF.

This clonotype was counted at least ten times. The rearrangement joins TRBV12-3 or TRBV12-4 to TRBJ1-1, with a tentative D call TRBD1 (6 bases). The CDR3 is made up of 13 amino acids. The V gene lost 6 bases and the J gene lost 0 bases, with 8 bases spanning the gap. The CDR3 is CASSGQMNTEAFF. In nucleotides, the CDR3 is TGTGCCAGCAGCGGACAGATGAACACTGAAGCTTTCTTT.

CDR3 amino acids: CASSLLSVGEQYF. The CDR3 DNA sequence: TGTGCCAGCAGCTTACTTAGCGTCGGCGAGCAGTACTTC. This chain uses TRBV7-2 with TRBJ2-7; D is possibly TRBD2 (5 bases). There are 13 residues in the CDR3. Trimming took 2 bases from V and 6 from J, leaving 11 bases between them. CDR1 and CDR2 from the germline V gene are SGHTA and FQGNSA.

This clonotype was seen a handful of times. This rearrangement joins TRBV5-1 to TRBJ2-5, with D uncertain. Germline V gene data show CDR1 as SGHRS and CDR2 as YFSETQ. The CDR3 consists of 14 residues. V was clipped by 0 bases and J by 1 base, with 7 bases between them. CDR3: CASSLAKGQETQYF. In DNA, the CDR3 is TGCGCCAGCAGCTTGGCGAAGGGCCAAGAGACCCAGTACTTC.

This rearrangement joins TRBV7-2 to TRBJ2-3; D not resolved. Looked up from germline, CDR1 is SGHTA and CDR2 is FQGNSA. V lost 5 bases to trimming and J lost 2 bases, with 11 bases between them. This CDR3 is 14 amino acids long. CDR3: CASSPSGYTDTQYF. CDR3 coding DNA: TGTGCCAGCAGCCCCTCGGGCTACACAGATACGCAGTATTTT. The variable domain in full, completed from reference TRBV7-2 and TRBJ2-3, reads GAGVSQSPSNKVTEKGKDVELRCDPISGHTALYWYRQSLGQGLEFLIYFQGNSAPDKSGLPSDRFSAERTGGSVSTLTIQRTQQEDSAVYLCASSPSGYTDTQYFGPGTRLTVL.

J is TRBJ1-2 and V is TRBV24-1; TRBD1 matches at 9 bases. Germline CDR1 and CDR2: KGHDR and SFDVKD. The CDR3 is 14 residues long. The junction had 5 bases not matched to a gene; V was cut back by 7 bases and J by 3 bases. The CDR3 nucleotides are TGTGCCACCAGCCCTGGGGACAGGGACTATGGCTACACCTTC. Its translation: CATSPGDRDYGYTF.

The genes are TRBV23-1 and TRBJ2-2, with D possibly being TRBD1 (5 bases). TRBV23-1 is assigned to the ORF class and has an uncertain function. V was trimmed by 3 bases and J by 1 base, leaving 9 bases between them. This CDR3 comprises 15 residues. DNA for the CDR3: TGCGCCAGCAGTCACCCGGACAAGAACACCGGGGAGCTGTTTTTT. Its protein product is CASSHPDKNTGELFF.

This clonotype occurred a few times. CDR3 DNA sequence: TGCGCCAGCAGCCAAGAGAATAGGGATCAGCCCCAGCATTTT. Translating gives CASSQENRDQPQHF. The chain couples TRBV4-1 to TRBJ1-5; D gene unclear. Between the trimmed V and J ends, which lost 0 bases and 5 bases, there was a span of 8 bases. The CDR3 loop spans 14 amino acids. Germline CDR1 MGHRA, CDR2 YSYEKL.

The rearrangement links TRBV7-2 to TRBJ2-7, with 11 bases matching TRBD2. V trimming: 5 bases; J trimming: 0 bases; junction bases outside the gene matches: 6. The germline V gene encodes CDR1 SGHTA and CDR2 FQGNSA. The CDR3 has 16 residues. The CDR3 loop reads CASSQLAGAGSYEQYF. CDR3 nucleotides: TGTGCCAGCAGCCAACTAGCGGGGGCAGGCTCCTACGAGCAGTACTTC.

This clonotype occurred a few times. CDR3 coding DNA: TGCGCCAGCAGCCATCCGTTCGCAGGGGTCTATGGCTACACCTTC. Translating it yields CASSHPFAGVYGYTF. V gene TRBV4-1 combines with J gene TRBJ1-2, with a weak D call TRBD1 (6 bases). This CDR3 region has 15 residues. CDR1 and CDR2 from the germline V gene are MGHRA and YSYEKL. Between the trimmed V and J ends, which lost 3 bases and 4 bases, there was a span of 15 bases.

The chain recombines TRBV7-3 with TRBJ2-5; TRBD1 is a possible D gene (5 bases). CDR1 and CDR2 (germline): SGHTA, FQGTGA. The CDR3 spans 14 residues. V was shortened by 6 bases and J by 5 bases, with 16 bases between the two germline ends. CDR3 in amino acids: CASSERGGQETQYF. The CDR3 nucleotides are TGTGCCAGCAGTGAAAGGGGTGGCCAGGAGACCCAGTACTTC.

This clonotype was recorded a few times. The rearrangement joins TRBV12-3 or TRBV12-4 to TRBJ2-3; 12 bases match TRBD1. There are 15 residues in the CDR3. J gave up 4 bases and V 3 bases, and 2 bases lay outside the gene matches. The CDR3 protein is CASSFGTGGPDTQYF. The CDR3 region has the DNA TGTGCCAGCAGTTTCGGGACAGGGGGCCCAGATACGCAGTATTTT.